Listed below are T cell receptor beta chains from one sample, sequenced in a study of chronic HIV infection and antiretroviral therapy. MiXCR, applied by TCRdb to the 5' RACE reads, yields one record per CDR3 protein. Of 39,000 or so distinct CDR3 sequences listed, approximately 7.4% are singletons. Sequencing was carried out using peripheral blood. The source of these receptors is an adult who had HIV and had not received antiretroviral therapy, or was an uninfected healthy control (not recorded which). CDR3s include the opening cysteine and the closing phenylalanine or tryptophan. A D gene is named only where the DNA matches it firmly. Only some rows state a clone size, as once, few, many or a class for expanded clones.

V gene	D gene	clone size	J gene	CDR3 DNA	CDR3 protein
TRBV29-1	TRBD2	-	TRBJ2-7	TGCAGCGTTGAAATCGCGGGAGGGACCTACGAGCAGTACTTC	CSVEIAGGTYEQYF
TRBV4-1	-	-	TRBJ1-4	TGCGCCAGCAGCCAAGGACCGGGACTGACTAATGAAAAACTGTTTTTT	CASSQGPGLTNEKLFF
TRBV29-1	TRBD1	-	TRBJ2-1	TGCAGCGTTCGATCAGGGGGCTACTACAATGAGCAGTTCTTC	CSVRSGGYYNEQFF
TRBV20-1	-	few	TRBJ1-5	TGCAGTGCCCGGATCGCGTACAATCAGCCCCAGCATTTT	CSARIAYNQPQHF
TRBV15	-	many	TRBJ1-2	TGTGCCACCAGCAGAGTGCTAGGGGCGGAAGGCTACACCTTC	CATSRVLGAEGYTF
TRBV25-1	-	many	TRBJ2-7	TGTGCCAGCAGTGCGGGACTGCGAGGACAGAGCTACGAGCAGTACTTC	CASSAGLRGQSYEQYF
TRBV19	-	-	TRBJ2-4	TGTGCCAGTAGTATCTCCAATGAGGGTGGAGTTCAGTACTTC	CASSISNEGGVQYF
TRBV2	-	-	TRBJ2-1	TGTGCCAGCAGAGCACCAAACAATGAGCAGTTCTTC	CASRAPNNEQFF
TRBV28	-	many	TRBJ1-2	TGTGCCAGCAGTTCGTACAGAGACTATGGCTACACCTTC	CASSSYRDYGYTF
TRBV29-1	TRBD1	many	TRBJ1-5	TGCAGCGTTGGGACAGGGGTTACCAATCAGCCCCAGCATTTT	CSVGTGVTNQPQHF